Below are 13 T cell receptor beta chains sequenced from a single sample in a study of human T cells and chemical hapten exposure. TCRdb called the RACE reads again in MiXCR, with one record for every CDR3 protein. The repertoire holds fewer than 100,000 distinct CDR3 sequences, about 11% seen once, with around 1% in the top ten. The sample's time point: patch test 3, about 24 weeks after DPC sensitization. Documented treatment: therapeutic diphenylcyclopropenone sensitization with weekly scalp DPC. The sequences come from whole blood, collected in connection with sensitization to the hapten diphenylcyclopropenone (DPC). Receptors were obtained from a woman aged 30 to 39 with alopecia areata. Some clones in this sample may be carry-over from other donors' samples.

V gene TRBV20-1 combines with J gene TRBJ2-7; 7 nucleotides agree with TRBD2. V gave up 6 bases and J gave up 2 bases; unmatched junction bases: 10. This CDR3 contains 14 residues. Germline CDR1 DFQATT, CDR2 SNEGSKA (reference sequence). The CDR3 bases are TGCAGTGCCACCGTGGTAGCGGGCCCCTACGAGCAGTACTTC. This codes for CSATVVAGPYEQYF.

This clonotype occurred a few times. This chain links TRBV5-4 with TRBJ1-2, with TRBD1 identical over 10 bases. Looked up from germline, CDR1 is SGHNT and CDR2 is YYREEE (reference sequence). Trimming cost V 2 bases and J 6 bases; bases outside gene matches: 7. CDR3 length: 15 residues. CDR3 amino acids: CASSFPGQGGNGYTF. CDR3 in DNA: TGTGCCAGCAGCTTTCCCGGACAGGGGGGGAATGGCTACACCTTC. The full variable domain, with the rest looked up from reference TRBV5-4 and TRBJ1-2, is ETGVTQSPTHLIKTRGQQVTLRCSSQSGHNTVSWYQQALGQGPQFIFQYYREEENGRGNFPPRFSGLQFPNYSSELNVNALELDDSALYLCASSFPGQGGNGYTFGSGTRLTVV.

This clonotype was counted a few times. The rearrangement uses TRBV12-3 or TRBV12-4 and TRBJ1-3; D ambiguous. Trimming took 7 bases from V and 4 from J, leaving 14 bases between them. The CDR3 runs 14 residues. CDR3 nucleotides: TGTGCCAGCACCGTCGGGCTGGGGGGAAACACCATATATTTT. This gives the protein CASTVGLGGNTIYF.

This clonotype was detected ten times or more. The chain couples TRBV7-9 to TRBJ1-2; D uncertain. Trimming cost V 1 base and J 4 bases, with 10 bases left between them. The germline CDR1 and CDR2 sequences are SEHNR and FQNEAQ (reference sequence). This CDR3 has 14 residues. The CDR3 region has the DNA TGTGCCAGCAGCTTAGTTGCAGAGCCCTATGGCTACACCTTC. Protein product: CASSLVAEPYGYTF.

This clonotype has more than one count but fewer than ten. V is TRBV5-8 and J is TRBJ2-1; D is perhaps TRBD1 or TRBD2 (6 bases each). The CDR3 runs 16 residues. V gave up 1 base and J gave up 0 bases, with 11 bases separating them. CDR1 SGHTS and CDR2 YDEGEE come from the germline V gene. In nucleotides, the CDR3 is TGTGCCAGCAGCTTGTTCGGGGGCCACTCCTACAATGAGCAGTTCTTC. It is translated as CASSLFGGHSYNEQFF. The variable domain in full, completed from reference TRBV5-8 and TRBJ2-1, reads EAGVTQSPTHLIKTRGQQATLRCSPISGHTSVYWYQQALGLGLQFLLWYDEGEERNRGNFPPRFSGRQFPNYSSELNVNALELEDSALYLCASSLFGGHSYNEQFFGPGTRLTVL.

The V gene is TRBV28, the J gene TRBJ2-2; TRBD2 agrees at 10 bases. V dropped 5 bases and J dropped 3; count of bases not matched to a gene: 12. Germline values: CDR1 MDHEN, CDR2 SYDVKM. The CDR3 runs to 18 residues. Here the CDR3 DNA reads TGTGCCAGCAGTACCGGACTAGCGGAAACCCGATACACCGGGGAGCTGTTTTTT. It is translated as CASSTGLAETRYTGELFF.

This chain links TRBV12-3 or TRBV12-4 with TRBJ2-1; D unresolved. Trimming stripped 6 bases from V and 6 bases from J, with 15 bases between. The CDR3 consists of 14 residues. The CDR3 bases are TGTGCCAGCAGAACGGGTCCGGAGAGCAATGAGCAGTTCTTC. Protein product: CASRTGPESNEQFF.

The chain has TRBV5-1 and TRBJ1-1; no clear D gene. The CDR3 is 14 amino acids. From germline, CDR1 is SGHRS and CDR2 YFSETQ. The germline V and J ends were trimmed by 2 bases and 0 bases, with 8 bases remaining between them. CDR3: CASSFAEMNTEAFF. The CDR3 region has the DNA TGCGCCAGCAGCTTCGCAGAGATGAACACTGAAGCTTTCTTT.

The rearrangement uses TRBV20-1 and TRBJ2-7; 9 bases map to TRBD2. The V gene end was trimmed by 6 bases and the J gene end by 2 bases; junction bases not matched to a gene: 11. The CDR3 sequence is 15 residues long. The V gene's germline CDR1 is DFQATT and CDR2 SNEGSKA (reference sequence). In nucleotides, the CDR3 is TGCAGTGCCCCCGACTGGCGGGAGGGCCCCTACGAGCAGTACTTC. This encodes CSAPDWREGPYEQYF.

This sequence joins TRBV2 and TRBJ1-6, with TRBD1 as a possible D gene (5 bases). There are 12 residues in the CDR3. Germline V gene sequence: CDR1 SNHLY, CDR2 FYNNEI. The germline V and J ends were trimmed by 6 bases and 10 bases, with 10 bases remaining between them. The CDR3 is CASSPGFSPLHF. The CDR3 nucleotides are TGTGCCAGCAGCCCAGGGTTCTCACCCCTCCACTTT.

This clonotype was observed at least ten times. The gene calls are TRBV7-9 and TRBJ1-6; possible D gene TRBD1, 6 bases. Germline V gives CDR1 SEHNR, CDR2 FQNEAQ (reference sequence). The CDR3 has 16 residues. V lost 4 bases and J lost 6, with 16 bases in between. The CDR3 sequence is CASSSPPGQTNSPLHF. CDR3 bases: TGTGCCAGCAGCTCTCCACCGGGACAAACTAATTCACCCCTCCACTTT. The variable domain in full, completed from reference TRBV7-9 and TRBJ1-6, reads DTGVSQNPRHKITKRGQNVTFRCDPISEHNRLYWYRQTLGQGPEFLTYFQNEAQLEKSRLLSDRFSAERPKGSFSTLEIQRTEQGDSAMYLCASSSPPGQTNSPLHFGNGTRLTVT.

This clonotype was found a few times. V is TRBV9 and J is TRBJ2-1; 10 positions agree with TRBD2. The CDR3 consists of 15 residues. The germline V gene has CDR1 SGDLS and CDR2 YYNGEE. V gave up 3 bases and J gave up 7 bases; unmatched junction bases: 7. The CDR3 protein is CASSGPLAGVNEQFF. The CDR3 bases are TGTGCCAGCAGCGGACCCCTAGCGGGGGTTAATGAGCAGTTCTTC.

This clonotype was seen ten or more times. The chain combines TRBV20-1 with TRBJ1-1; 10 bases map to TRBD1. The CDR3 spans 10 residues. V lost 5 bases, J lost 11 bases, and 2 bases stayed unmatched. The V gene's germline CDR1 is DFQATT and CDR2 SNEGSKA (reference sequence). CDR3 bases: TGCAGTGCTGGACAGGGGGAGGCTTTCTTT. Encoded protein: CSAGQGEAFF.